These 2 T cell receptor beta chains originate from one sample sequenced in a study of cytomegalovirus exposure and HLA in healthy donors (dated by TCRdb to about 2017). Libraries were constructed by the immunoSEQ multiplex PCR assay. For the multiplex PCR, a mixture combining 60 forward primers for TCR Vbeta segments and 13 reverse primers for TCR Jbeta segments was used. TCRdb retrieved this table from immuneACCESS and kept in-frame rearrangements only. Not all clones are present; in checked studies, unresolved V genes account for under half, and no reason is known for the remainder. This sample holds more than 95,000 clones; about 9.4% were observed only once. The ten biggest clones cover about 5% of the sample. The sample consisted of PBMCs. These receptors originate from a man aged 40-49 years in good health and CMV-seropositive.

The V gene is TRBV7-3, the J gene TRBJ2-5; TRBD2 matches 8 bases. Trimming cost V 1 base and J 4 bases; bases outside gene matches: 8. The CDR3 runs to 16 residues. Looked up from germline, CDR1 is SGHTA and CDR2 is FQGTGA. In DNA form, the CDR3 reads TGTGCCAGCAGCTTAATGGCGGGAGGTGCTGGAGAGACCCAGTACTTC. Its protein is CASSLMAGGAGETQYF.

This clone was seen ten or more times. The chain is built from TRBV5-1 and TRBJ1-4; D unresolved. CDR1 and CDR2 from the germline V gene are SGHRS and YFSETQ. V lost 4 bases to trimming and J lost 5 bases, with 12 bases between them. The CDR3 length is 14 residues. In nucleotides, the CDR3 is TGCGCCAGCAGCCCCAACACCCAGAATGAAAAACTGTTTTTT. Its translation is CASSPNTQNEKLFF.